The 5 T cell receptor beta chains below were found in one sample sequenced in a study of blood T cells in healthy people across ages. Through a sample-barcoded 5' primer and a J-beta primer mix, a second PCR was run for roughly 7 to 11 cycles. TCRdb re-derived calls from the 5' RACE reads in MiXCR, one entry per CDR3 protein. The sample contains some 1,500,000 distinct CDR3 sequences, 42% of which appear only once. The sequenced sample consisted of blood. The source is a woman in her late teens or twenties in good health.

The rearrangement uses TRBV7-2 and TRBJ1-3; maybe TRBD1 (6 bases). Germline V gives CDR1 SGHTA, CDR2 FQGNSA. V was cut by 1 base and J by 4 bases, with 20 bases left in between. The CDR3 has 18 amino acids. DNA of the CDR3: TGTGCCAGCAGCTTAGGCAGTACGACAGTTGGACAGGGAAACACCATATATTTT. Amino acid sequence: CASSLGSTTVGQGNTIYF.

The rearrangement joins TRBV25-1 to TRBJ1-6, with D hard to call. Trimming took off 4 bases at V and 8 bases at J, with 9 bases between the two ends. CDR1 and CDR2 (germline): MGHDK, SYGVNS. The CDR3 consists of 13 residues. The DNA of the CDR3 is TGTGCCAGCAGTGCGACGGACTATTCACCCCTCCACTTT. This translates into CASSATDYSPLHF.

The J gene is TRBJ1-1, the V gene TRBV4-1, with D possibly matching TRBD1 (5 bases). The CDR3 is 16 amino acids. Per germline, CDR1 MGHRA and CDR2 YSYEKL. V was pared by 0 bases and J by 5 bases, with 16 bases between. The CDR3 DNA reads TGCGCCAGCAGCCAAGATCGTGGGGGGGGGAGGACTGAAGCTTTCTTT. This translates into CASSQDRGGGRTEAFF.

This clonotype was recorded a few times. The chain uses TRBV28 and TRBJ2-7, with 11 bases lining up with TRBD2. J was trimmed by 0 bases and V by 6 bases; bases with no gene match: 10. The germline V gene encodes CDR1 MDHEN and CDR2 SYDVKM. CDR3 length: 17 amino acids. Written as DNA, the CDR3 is TGTGCCAGCAGCAGACTAGCGGGACAACTCTTCTCCTACGAGCAGTACTTC. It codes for CASSRLAGQLFSYEQYF.

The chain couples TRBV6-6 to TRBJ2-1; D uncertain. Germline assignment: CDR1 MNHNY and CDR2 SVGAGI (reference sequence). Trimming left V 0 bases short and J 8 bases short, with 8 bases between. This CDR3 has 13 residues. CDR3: CASSYSIGYEQFF. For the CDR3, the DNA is TGTGCCAGCAGTTACTCGATAGGGTATGAGCAGTTCTTC.